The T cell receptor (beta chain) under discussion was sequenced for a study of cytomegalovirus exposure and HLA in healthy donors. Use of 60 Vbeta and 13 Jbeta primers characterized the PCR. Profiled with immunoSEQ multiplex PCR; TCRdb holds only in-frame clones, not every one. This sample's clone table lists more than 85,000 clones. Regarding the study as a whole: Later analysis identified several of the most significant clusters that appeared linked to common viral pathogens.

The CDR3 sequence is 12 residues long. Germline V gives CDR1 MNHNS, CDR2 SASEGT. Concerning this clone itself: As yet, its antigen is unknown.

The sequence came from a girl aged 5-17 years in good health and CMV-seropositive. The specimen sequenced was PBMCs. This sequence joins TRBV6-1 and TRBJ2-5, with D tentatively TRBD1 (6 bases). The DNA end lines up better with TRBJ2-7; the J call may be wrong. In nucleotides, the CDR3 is TGTGCCAGCAGCGGACAGACCTACGAGCAGTACTTC. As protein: CASSGQTYEQYF.